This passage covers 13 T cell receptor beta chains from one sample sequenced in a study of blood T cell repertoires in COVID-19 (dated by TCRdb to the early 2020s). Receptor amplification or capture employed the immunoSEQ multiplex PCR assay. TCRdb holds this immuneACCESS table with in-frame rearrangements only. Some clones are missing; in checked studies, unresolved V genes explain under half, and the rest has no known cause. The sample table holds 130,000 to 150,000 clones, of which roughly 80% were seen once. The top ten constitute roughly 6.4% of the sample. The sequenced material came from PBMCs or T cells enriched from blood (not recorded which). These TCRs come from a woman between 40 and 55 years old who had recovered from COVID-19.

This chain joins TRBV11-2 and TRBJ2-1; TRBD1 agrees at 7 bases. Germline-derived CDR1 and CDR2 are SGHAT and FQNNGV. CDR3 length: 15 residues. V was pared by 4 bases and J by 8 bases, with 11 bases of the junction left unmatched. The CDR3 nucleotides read TGTGCCAGCAGCTACACACAGGGGTTCTTTGATGAGCAGTTCTTC. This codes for CASSYTQGFFDEQFF.

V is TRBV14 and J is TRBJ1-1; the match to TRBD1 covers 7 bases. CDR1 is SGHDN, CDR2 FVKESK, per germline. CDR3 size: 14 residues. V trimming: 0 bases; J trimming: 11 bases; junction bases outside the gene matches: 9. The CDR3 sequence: CASSQDPGQKAAFF. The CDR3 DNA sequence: TGTGCCAGCAGCCAAGATCCGGGACAGAAGGCGGCTTTCTTT.

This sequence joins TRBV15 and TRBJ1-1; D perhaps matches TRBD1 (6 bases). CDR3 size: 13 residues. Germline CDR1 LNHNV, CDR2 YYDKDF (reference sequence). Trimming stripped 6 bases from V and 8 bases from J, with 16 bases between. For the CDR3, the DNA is TGTGCCACCAGAATAGATGTTGGGGGCGAAGCTTTCTTT. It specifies CATRIDVGGEAFF.

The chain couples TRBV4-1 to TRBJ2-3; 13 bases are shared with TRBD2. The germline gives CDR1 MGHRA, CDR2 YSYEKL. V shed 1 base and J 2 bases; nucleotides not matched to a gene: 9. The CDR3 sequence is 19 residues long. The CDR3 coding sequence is TGCGCCAGCAGCCAAGCCAACCCGGGACTAGCGGGATACACAGATACGCAGTATTTT. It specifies CASSQANPGLAGYTDTQYF.

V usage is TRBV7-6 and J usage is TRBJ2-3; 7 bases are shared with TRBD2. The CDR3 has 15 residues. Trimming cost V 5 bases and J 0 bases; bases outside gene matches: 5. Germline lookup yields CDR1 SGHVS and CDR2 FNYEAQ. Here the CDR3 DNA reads TGTGCCAGCAGCCGGGGAGGGGATAGCACAGATACGCAGTATTTT. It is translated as CASSRGGDSTDTQYF. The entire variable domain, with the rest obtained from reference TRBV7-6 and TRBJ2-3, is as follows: GAGVSQSPRYKVTKRGQDVALRCDPISGHVSLYWYRQALGQGPEFLTYFNYEAQQDKSGLPNDRFSAERPEGSISTLTIQRTEQRDSAMYRCASSRGGDSTDTQYFGPGTRLTVL.

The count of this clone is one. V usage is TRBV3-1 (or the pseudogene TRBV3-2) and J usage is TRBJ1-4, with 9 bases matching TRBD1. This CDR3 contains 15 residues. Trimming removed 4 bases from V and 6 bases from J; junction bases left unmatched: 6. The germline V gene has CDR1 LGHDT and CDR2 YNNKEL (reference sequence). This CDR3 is CASSLTDRGDEKLFF. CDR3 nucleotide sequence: TGTGCCAGCAGCCTTACAGACAGGGGGGATGAAAAACTGTTTTTT.

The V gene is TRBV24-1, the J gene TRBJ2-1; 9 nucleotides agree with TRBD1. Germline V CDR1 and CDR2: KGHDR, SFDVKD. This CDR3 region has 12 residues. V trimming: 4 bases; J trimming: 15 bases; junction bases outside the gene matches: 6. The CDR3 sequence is CATSDPGQGAFF. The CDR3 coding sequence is TGTGCCACCAGTGACCCGGGACAGGGCGCGTTCTTC.

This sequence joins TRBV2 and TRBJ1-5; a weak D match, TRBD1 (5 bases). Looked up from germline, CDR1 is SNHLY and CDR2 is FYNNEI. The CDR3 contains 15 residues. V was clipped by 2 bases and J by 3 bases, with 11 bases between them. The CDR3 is CASSEMVRVNQPQHF. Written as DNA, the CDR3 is TGTGCCAGCAGTGAAATGGTCAGGGTCAATCAGCCCCAGCATTTT.

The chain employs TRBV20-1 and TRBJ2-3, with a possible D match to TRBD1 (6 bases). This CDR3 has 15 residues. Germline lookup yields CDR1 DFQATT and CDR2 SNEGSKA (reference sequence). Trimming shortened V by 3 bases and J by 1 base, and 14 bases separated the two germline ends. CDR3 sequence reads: CSASSGTLRTDTQYF. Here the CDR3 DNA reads TGCAGTGCTAGTTCCGGGACACTTCGCACAGATACGCAGTATTTT.

This CDR3 reads CASSVDSDDQPQHF. The CDR3 region has the DNA TGTGCCAGCAGCGTAGACAGTGATGATCAGCCCCAGCATTTT. The chain joins TRBV9 to TRBJ1-5, with D hard to call. CDR1 is SGDLS, CDR2 YYNGEE, per germline. The CDR3 loop spans 14 amino acids. V was shortened by 0 bases and J by 5 bases, with 9 bases between the two germline ends.

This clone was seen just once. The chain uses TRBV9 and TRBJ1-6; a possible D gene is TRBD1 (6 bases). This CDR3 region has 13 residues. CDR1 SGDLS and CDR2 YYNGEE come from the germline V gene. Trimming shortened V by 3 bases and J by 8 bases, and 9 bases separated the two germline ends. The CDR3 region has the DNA TGTGCCAGCAGCGAGGGGGTGGATTCACCCCTCCACTTT. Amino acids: CASSEGVDSPLHF.

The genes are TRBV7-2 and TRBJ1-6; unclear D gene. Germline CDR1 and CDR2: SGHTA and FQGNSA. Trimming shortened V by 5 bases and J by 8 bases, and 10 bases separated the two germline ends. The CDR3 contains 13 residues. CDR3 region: CASSQRLHSPLHF. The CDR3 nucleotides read TGTGCCAGCAGCCAGAGACTGCATTCACCCCTCCACTTT.

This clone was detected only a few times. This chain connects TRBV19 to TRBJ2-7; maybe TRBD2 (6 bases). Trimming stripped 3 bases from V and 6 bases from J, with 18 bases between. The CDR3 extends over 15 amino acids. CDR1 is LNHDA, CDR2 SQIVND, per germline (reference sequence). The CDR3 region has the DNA TGTGCCAGTAGTATCCGGGACTCCTCTTTTGTCGAGCAGTACTTC. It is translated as CASSIRDSSFVEQYF. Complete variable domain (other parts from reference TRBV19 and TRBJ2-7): DGGITQSPKYLFRKEGQNVTLSCEQNLNHDAMYWYRQDPGQGLRLIYYSQIVNDFQKGDIAEGYSVSREKKESFPLTVTSAQKNPTAFYLCASSIRDSSFVEQYFGPGTRLTVT.